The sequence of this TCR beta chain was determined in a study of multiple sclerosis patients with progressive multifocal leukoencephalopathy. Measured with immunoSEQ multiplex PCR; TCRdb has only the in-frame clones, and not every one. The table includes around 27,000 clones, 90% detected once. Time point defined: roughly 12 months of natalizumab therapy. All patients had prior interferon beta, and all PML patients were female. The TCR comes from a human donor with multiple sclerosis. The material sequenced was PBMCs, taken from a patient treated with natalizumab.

CDR3 nucleotide sequence: TGTGCCAGCAGCGACCTTGGGAACTATGGCTACACCTTC. Translated, it gives CASSDLGNYGYTF. The chain links TRBV7-9 to TRBJ1-2; no clear D gene. This CDR3 region has 13 residues. Per germline, CDR1 SEHNR and CDR2 FQNEAQ (reference sequence). The V end was cut by 5 bases, the J end by 2 bases, with 9 bases between.